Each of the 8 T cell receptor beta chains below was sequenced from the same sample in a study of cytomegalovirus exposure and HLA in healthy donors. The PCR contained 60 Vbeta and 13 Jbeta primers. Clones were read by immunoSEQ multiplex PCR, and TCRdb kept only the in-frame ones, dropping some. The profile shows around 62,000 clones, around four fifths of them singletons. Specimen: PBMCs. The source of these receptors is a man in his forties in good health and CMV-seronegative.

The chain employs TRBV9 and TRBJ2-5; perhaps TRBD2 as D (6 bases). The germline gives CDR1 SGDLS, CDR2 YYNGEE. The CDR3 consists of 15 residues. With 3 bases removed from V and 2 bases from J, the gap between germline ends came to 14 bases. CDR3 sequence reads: CASSADMGLQETQYF. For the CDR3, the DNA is TGTGCCAGCAGCGCAGATATGGGACTTCAAGAGACCCAGTACTTC.

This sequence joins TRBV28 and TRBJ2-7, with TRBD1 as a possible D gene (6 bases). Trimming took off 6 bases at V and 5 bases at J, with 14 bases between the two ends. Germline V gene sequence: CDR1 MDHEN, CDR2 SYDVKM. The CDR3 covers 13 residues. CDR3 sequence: CASSQTGFNEQYF. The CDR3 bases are TGTGCCAGCAGCCAAACAGGGTTCAACGAGCAGTACTTC.

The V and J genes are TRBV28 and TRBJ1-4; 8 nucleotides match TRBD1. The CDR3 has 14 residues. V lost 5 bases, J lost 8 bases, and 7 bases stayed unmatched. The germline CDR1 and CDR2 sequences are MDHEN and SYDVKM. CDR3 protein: CASSTTGAIEKLFF. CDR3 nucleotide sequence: TGTGCCAGCAGTACGACAGGGGCGATCGAAAAACTGTTTTTT.

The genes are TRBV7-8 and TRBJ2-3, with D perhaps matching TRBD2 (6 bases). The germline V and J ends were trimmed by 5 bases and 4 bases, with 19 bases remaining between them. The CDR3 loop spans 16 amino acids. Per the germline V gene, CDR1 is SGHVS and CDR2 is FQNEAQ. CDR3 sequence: CASSPPSSWGADTQYF. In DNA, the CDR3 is TGTGCCAGCAGCCCTCCTAGCTCCTGGGGGGCAGATACGCAGTATTTT.

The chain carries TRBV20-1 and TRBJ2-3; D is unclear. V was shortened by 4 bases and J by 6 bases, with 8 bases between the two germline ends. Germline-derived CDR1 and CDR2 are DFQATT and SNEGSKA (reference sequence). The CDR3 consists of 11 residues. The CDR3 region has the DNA TGCAGTGCTACCGCCGAGGATACGCAGTATTTT. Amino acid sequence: CSATAEDTQYF.

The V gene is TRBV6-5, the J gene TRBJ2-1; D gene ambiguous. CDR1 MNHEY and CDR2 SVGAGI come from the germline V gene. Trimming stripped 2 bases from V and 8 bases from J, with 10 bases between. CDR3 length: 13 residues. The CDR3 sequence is CASSYLGEDEQFF. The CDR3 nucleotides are TGTGCCAGCAGTTACCTTGGCGAGGATGAGCAGTTCTTC.

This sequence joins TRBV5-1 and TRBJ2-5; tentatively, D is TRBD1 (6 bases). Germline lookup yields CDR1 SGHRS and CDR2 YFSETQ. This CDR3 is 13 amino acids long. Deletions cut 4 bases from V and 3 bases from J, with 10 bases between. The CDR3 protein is CASSPGQKETQYF. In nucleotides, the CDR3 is TGCGCCAGCAGCCCCGGACAGAAAGAGACCCAGTACTTC.

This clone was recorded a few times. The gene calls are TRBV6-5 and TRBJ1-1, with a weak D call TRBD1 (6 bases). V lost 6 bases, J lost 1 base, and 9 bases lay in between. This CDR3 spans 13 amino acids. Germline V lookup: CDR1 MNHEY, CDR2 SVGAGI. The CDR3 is CASRTTGNTEAFF. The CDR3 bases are TGTGCCAGCAGGACGACAGGGAACACTGAAGCTTTCTTT.